This T cell receptor (beta chain) was identified during a study of neurological immune-mediated disorders. This clonotype was found many times. TCRdb called the 5' RACE reads again in MiXCR, with one record for every CDR3 protein. The data contain roughly 89,000 distinct CDR3 sequences, 2% to 3% of them singletons. The germline gives CDR1 DFQATT, CDR2 SNEGSKA (reference sequence). The CDR3 is 16 amino acids. Between the trimmed V and J ends, which lost 4 bases and 4 bases, there was a span of 17 bases. This receptor was obtained from a woman aged 25 to 45 with multiple sclerosis. The sequenced sample consisted of PBMCs. The chain couples TRBV20-1 to TRBJ2-6; perhaps D is TRBD1 or TRBD2 (6 bases each). The CDR3 here is CSATGGWGDGANVLTF. The CDR3 region has the DNA TGCAGTGCTACCGGGGGCTGGGGGGACGGGGCCAACGTCCTGACTTTC.